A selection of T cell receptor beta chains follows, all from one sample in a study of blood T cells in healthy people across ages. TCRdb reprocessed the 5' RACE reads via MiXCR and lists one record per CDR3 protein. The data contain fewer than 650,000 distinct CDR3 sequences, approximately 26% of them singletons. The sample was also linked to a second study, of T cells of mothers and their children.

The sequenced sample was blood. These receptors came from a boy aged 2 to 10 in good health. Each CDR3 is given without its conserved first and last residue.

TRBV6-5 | ASSYSMRGPLH
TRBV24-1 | ATSDSSGRNTGELF
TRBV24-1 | ATSVGGSYNEQF
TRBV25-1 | ASSDDFSGPTNEKLF
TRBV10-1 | ASINFGKGGYEQY
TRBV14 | ASSPLRRTTEAF
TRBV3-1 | ASTPSISGGKETQY
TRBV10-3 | AIRPRQGDHYGYT
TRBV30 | AWSDSSYEQY
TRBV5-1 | ASEGQYNEQF
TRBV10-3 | AISLDAANEKLF
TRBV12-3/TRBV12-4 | ASSFYRNYGYT
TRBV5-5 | ASSGQYGTWDTEAF
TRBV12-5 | ASGLSLQETQY
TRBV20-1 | SADPGTSSSTDTQY
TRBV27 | ASSFGQEYYEQY
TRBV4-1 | ASGRARGRADTQY
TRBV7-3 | ASSFKRGGVPRQQF
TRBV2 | ASSVTTGPHEQF
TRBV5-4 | ASSLGGLAGLAKNIQY
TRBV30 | AWSVLEAAEAF
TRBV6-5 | ASSQEGASYNEQF
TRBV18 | ASSPGPPTGEQY
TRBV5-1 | ASSRDSTDTQY
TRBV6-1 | ASSVGQGMTGELF
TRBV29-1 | SGWGNYGYT
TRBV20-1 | SARGQTNSPLH
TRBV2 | ASRTPTSRGVTDTQY
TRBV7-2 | ASSRDWNEYGYT
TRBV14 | ASSQFSGRSKTQY
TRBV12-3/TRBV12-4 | ASSWGTPYEQY
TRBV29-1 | SVLGPDNQPQH
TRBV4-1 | ASSQGRLAGSYEQY
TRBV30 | AWRGGLNTEAF
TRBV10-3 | ASRQVQNQPQH